There are a few counts of the clone carrying this TCR beta chain. Its antigen is still unknown. This entry belongs to a study of T cells after yellow fever vaccination. Overall study results and limits: Abundant clonotypes from the bulk population could get into FACS-sorted repertoires as contaminants.

The CDR3 runs to 16 residues. The V and J ends lost 0 bases and 3 bases, in that order; junction bases with no gene match: 4. CDR1 is SGDLS, CDR2 YYNGEE, per germline. They built TCR cDNA with 5'RACE template switching, a step that put in a universal primer site and UMIs. From the 5' RACE reads, TCRdb called clonotypes with MiXCR, one entry per CDR3 protein. The sample yields nearly 300,000 distinct CDR3 sequences, less than 9.5% seen once. This material consisted of CD4+ T cells sorted from PBMCs, taken 5 days after the yellow fever booster vaccination. The chain links TRBV9 to TRBJ2-2; 8 bases map to TRBD2. The clonotype originates from a man aged 18-30 years who received the YFV17D yellow fever vaccine. The CDR3 here is CASSVAGGHDTGELFF. Written as DNA, the CDR3 is TGTGCCAGCAGCGTAGCGGGGGGGCACGACACCGGGGAGCTGTTTTTT.